This is a list of T cell receptor beta chains from one sample in a study of identical twins. One entry per CDR3 protein, called by TCRdb with MiXCR from the 5' RACE reads. The sample lists roughly 720,000 distinct CDR3 sequences, 18% occurring once. The data also belong to a second study, concerning T cells expressing NK-cell markers.

The sample taken for sequencing was PBMCs. These receptors all come from a woman younger than 35 in good health. CDR3s include the opening cysteine and the closing phenylalanine or tryptophan. D genes are given only for firm matches. Clone size is shown for a subset of rows, as once, few, many or a class of expanded clone.

TRBJ2-5,.,.,TRBV19,CASTMKRGGETQYF,TGTGCCAGTACCATGAAAAGGGGGGGAGAGACCCAGTACTTC
TRBJ1-5,.,many,TRBV6-4,CASSDKTSDDQPQHF,TGTGCCAGCAGTGACAAAACGTCGGATGATCAGCCCCAGCATTTT
TRBJ2-1,TRBD2,.,TRBV2,CATQPGGNEQFF,TGTGCCACCCAGCCGGGGGGCAATGAGCAGTTCTTC
TRBJ1-6,.,.,TRBV12-3/TRBV12-4,CASKGPHNSPLHF,TGTGCCAGCAAAGGACCCCATAATTCACCCCTCCACTTT
TRBJ2-1,.,few,TRBV10-3,CAISGILLGSSYNEQFF,TGTGCCATCAGTGGAATTCTTCTAGGGAGCTCCTACAATGAGCAGTTCTTC
TRBJ2-1,TRBD2,few,TRBV6-2/TRBV6-3,CATGLAGENEQFF,TGTGCCACCGGACTAGCGGGAGAGAATGAGCAGTTCTTC
TRBJ2-1,.,few,TRBV5-6,CASSLGGVGWNEQFF,TGTGCCAGCAGCTTGGGGGGTGTGGGATGGAATGAGCAGTTCTTC
TRBJ1-5,TRBD1,.,TRBV6-1,CATDRGLGNQPQHF,TGTGCCACCGACAGGGGGTTAGGCAATCAGCCCCAGCATTTT
TRBJ2-1,TRBD2,.,TRBV20-1,CSAPGLAGVEQFF,TGCAGTGCACCGGGACTAGCGGGAGTGGAGCAGTTCTTC
TRBJ2-2,.,few,TRBV12-5,CASGSPHPGGVGTGELFF,TGTGCTAGTGGTTCTCCCCACCCCGGGGGAGTTGGCACCGGGGAGCTGTTTTTT
TRBJ1-2,.,few,TRBV29-1,CSVVQGRGYPYGYTF,TGCAGCGTTGTACAGGGCCGAGGGTATCCCTATGGCTACACCTTC
TRBJ2-1,.,.,TRBV29-1,CSALVDPNSYNEQFF,TGCAGCGCCTTGGTGGACCCCAACTCCTACAATGAGCAGTTCTTC
TRBJ2-1,.,.,TRBV7-4,CASSLSRGAKVEQFF,TGTGCCAGCAGCTTAAGTCGCGGGGCCAAGGTGGAGCAGTTCTTC
TRBJ2-7,TRBD1,.,TRBV20-1,CSARDRGWYEQYF,TGCAGTGCTAGGGACAGGGGGTGGTACGAGCAGTACTTC
TRBJ2-2,TRBD1,.,TRBV4-3,CASRRDSRTGELFF,TGCGCCTCCCGCCGGGACAGTCGGACCGGGGAGCTGTTTTTT
TRBJ2-3,.,.,TRBV6-1,CASRSVAEADTQYF,TGTGCCAGCAGAAGCGTAGCGGAAGCAGATACGCAGTATTTT
TRBJ2-7,.,.,TRBV6-1,CASKGGNSYEQYF,TGTGCCAGCAAGGGAGGTAACTCCTACGAGCAGTACTTC
TRBJ1-1,.,.,TRBV18,CASSPPLSRNTEAFF,TGTGCCAGCTCACCACCACTAAGCAGGAACACTGAAGCTTTCTTT
TRBJ2-7,.,few,TRBV6-5,CASSWRRGAPYEQYF,TGTGCCAGCAGTTGGAGAAGGGGAGCGCCCTACGAGCAGTACTTC
TRBJ2-1,TRBD2,.,TRBV9,CASSPQTSGAYNEQFF,TGTGCCAGCAGCCCTCAGACTAGCGGGGCCTACAATGAGCAGTTCTTC
TRBJ2-2,.,few,TRBV12-3/TRBV12-4,CATANRPQGWFPGELFF,TGTGCCACTGCGAACAGGCCGCAGGGTTGGTTTCCCGGGGAGCTGTTTTTT
TRBJ1-6,.,.,TRBV9,CASSVVGTYNSPLHF,TGTGCCAGCAGCGTAGTAGGAACCTATAATTCACCCCTCCACTTT
TRBJ2-1,.,few,TRBV6-6,CASSYGRNEQFF,TGTGCCAGCAGTTACGGCCGCAATGAGCAGTTCTTC
TRBJ1-5,TRBD1,few,TRBV5-1,CASSPQGTGVGQPQHF,TGCGCCAGCAGCCCACAAGGGACAGGTGTGGGTCAGCCCCAGCATTTT
TRBJ1-4,.,.,TRBV12-3/TRBV12-4,CASRLGAEGLFF,TGTGCCAGCAGATTGGGGGCGGAGGGCTTGTTTTTT
TRBJ1-1,.,few,TRBV5-4,CASSPGGGQTRTEAFF,TGTGCCAGCAGCCCCGGCGGGGGCCAAACCCGTACTGAAGCTTTCTTT
TRBJ2-7,.,.,TRBV5-1,CASSLWGPGEEQYF,TGCGCCAGCAGCTTGTGGGGGCCCGGCGAGGAGCAGTACTTC
TRBJ2-2,TRBD1,many,TRBV12-3/TRBV12-4,CASSPQGGATNTGELFF,TGTGCCAGCAGCCCACAGGGGGGCGCCACGAACACCGGGGAGCTGTTTTTT
TRBJ2-5,.,.,TRBV29-1,CSVEVGRAQYF,TGCAGCGTTGAAGTTGGCAGGGCCCAGTACTTC
TRBJ2-1,TRBD2,many,TRBV20-1,CSAIKTPGRGNNEQFF,TGCAGCGCTATAAAAACTCCGGGGAGGGGCAACAATGAGCAGTTCTTC
TRBJ1-1,.,.,TRBV4-3,CASSQDSSGRTEAFF,TGCGCCAGCAGCCAAGATAGTTCGGGGAGAACTGAAGCTTTCTTT
TRBJ2-1,TRBD1,few,TRBV11-2,CASSFGTGVEQFF,TGTGCCAGCAGCTTTGGGACAGGGGTCGAGCAGTTCTTC
TRBJ2-7,.,.,TRBV15,CATSRDHAYEQYF,TGTGCCACCAGCAGAGATCACGCCTACGAGCAGTACTTC
TRBJ2-2,.,.,TRBV4-3,CASSQAIGANTGELFF,TGCGCCAGCAGCCAAGCAATCGGCGCGAACACCGGGGAGCTGTTTTTT
TRBJ2-5,TRBD2,.,TRBV2,CASSERASGGEKETQYF,TGTGCCAGCAGTGAGAGGGCTAGCGGGGGGGAAAAAGAGACCCAGTACTTC
TRBJ2-1,.,.,TRBV12-3/TRBV12-4,CASAYPLGHNEQFF,TGTGCCAGCGCCTATCCCCTGGGGCACAATGAGCAGTTCTTC
TRBJ1-1,TRBD1,few,TRBV29-1,CSVEDLGRGLTEAFF,TGCAGCGTTGAAGATCTGGGCAGGGGGTTAACTGAAGCTTTCTTT
TRBJ1-3,.,.,TRBV12-3/TRBV12-4,CASSGRGRSFSGNTIYF,TGTGCCAGCAGCGGCCGAGGCAGATCGTTCTCTGGAAACACCATATATTTT
TRBJ2-7,TRBD1,.,TRBV11-2,CASSPQDRVYEQYF,TGTGCCAGCAGCCCACAGGACAGGGTCTACGAGCAGTACTTC
TRBJ2-3,.,.,TRBV5-1,CASSVTGAGDTQYF,TGCGCCAGCAGCGTTACGGGGGCTGGAGATACGCAGTATTTT
TRBJ2-1,.,many,TRBV20-1,CSASPPASPLDGEQFF,TGCAGTGCTAGCCCTCCAGCCTCACCCCTCGATGGGGAGCAGTTCTTC
TRBJ2-5,TRBD2,.,TRBV9,CASSVGGSGDLQETQYF,TGTGCCAGCAGCGTAGGTGGAAGCGGGGACCTCCAAGAGACCCAGTACTTC
TRBJ2-2,.,.,TRBV9,CASSPLRTGELFF,TGTGCCAGCAGCCCCCTCCGCACCGGGGAGCTGTTTTTT
TRBJ2-3,.,few,TRBV20-1,CSARVPGVSDTQYF,TGCAGTGCTAGAGTCCCGGGGGTGTCAGATACGCAGTATTTT
TRBJ2-7,.,.,TRBV29-1,CSVGGQAYEQYF,TGCAGCGTGGGAGGTCAAGCTTACGAGCAGTACTTC
TRBJ2-1,TRBD2,.,TRBV9,CASSVGLALNEQFF,TGTGCCAGCAGCGTGGGACTAGCGCTTAATGAGCAGTTCTTC
TRBJ2-1,TRBD2,few,TRBV4-2,CASSPPGLAEYNEQFF,TGTGCCAGCAGCCCGCCGGGACTAGCGGAGTACAATGAGCAGTTCTTC
TRBJ1-2,.,many,TRBV29-1,CSVERGNYGYTF,TGCAGCGTTGAACGCGGGAACTATGGCTACACCTTC
TRBJ2-7,.,.,TRBV20-1,CSASGTAGLYEQYF,TGCAGTGCTAGTGGGACCGCCGGGCTCTACGAGCAGTACTTC
TRBJ1-2,.,.,TRBV2,CASSDRAGYTF,TGTGCCAGCAGTGACAGGGCTGGCTACACCTTC
TRBJ2-5,.,many,TRBV28,CASSFRQVQETQYF,TGTGCCAGCAGTTTTAGGCAGGTCCAAGAGACCCAGTACTTC
TRBJ2-3,TRBD2,few,TRBV12-3/TRBV12-4,CASRPSGGTSTDTQYF,TGTGCCAGCAGACCTAGCGGGGGAACTAGCACAGATACGCAGTATTTT
TRBJ2-1,TRBD2,.,TRBV6-1,CASTQLAGGPINEQFF,TGTGCCAGCACCCAACTAGCGGGGGGGCCGATCAATGAGCAGTTCTTC